These T cell receptor beta chains were read from a single sample in a study of T cell changes during pregnancy in multiple sclerosis. Data came from immunoSEQ multiplex PCR; TCRdb stores just in-frame clones and leaves some out. The data hold tens of thousands of clones, with 89% observed a single time. This specimen consisted of CD4+ T cells from peripheral blood mononuclear cells, obtained in the first trimester of pregnancy. These receptor sequences come from a female donor with multiple sclerosis, enrolled in a pregnancy study. Each CDR3 is given with its conserved first and last residue. The order of the fields is clone size, D gene, V gene, J gene, CDR3 protein, CDR3 DNA. D genes are given only for firm matches. The size entry is marked missing in some rows and otherwise reads once, few, many or a size class.

abundance: few; d_gene: TRBD1; v_gene: TRBV19; j_gene: TRBJ1-5; CDR3aa: CASRGQGGPQHF; CDR3nt: TGTGCCAGTAGGGGACAGGGTGGGCCCCAGCATTTT
abundance: -; d_gene: -; v_gene: TRBV9; j_gene: TRBJ1-2; CDR3aa: CASSPRAHYGYTF; CDR3nt: TGTGCCAGCAGCCCCAGGGCCCACTATGGCTACACCTTC
abundance: -; d_gene: -; v_gene: TRBV19; j_gene: TRBJ2-1; CDR3aa: CASSIIAEGYNEQFF; CDR3nt: TGTGCCAGTAGTATAATAGCGGAGGGGTACAATGAGCAGTTCTTC
abundance: -; d_gene: TRBD1; v_gene: TRBV7-3; j_gene: TRBJ1-1; CDR3aa: CASSLGTGVAEAFF; CDR3nt: TGTGCCAGCAGCTTAGGGACAGGGGTGGCGGAAGCTTTCTTT
abundance: -; d_gene: -; v_gene: TRBV5-5; j_gene: TRBJ2-5; CDR3aa: CASSLQGAGETQYF; CDR3nt: TGTGCCAGCAGCTTGCAGGGAGCGGGAGAGACCCAGTACTTC
abundance: -; d_gene: -; v_gene: TRBV11-2; j_gene: TRBJ2-3; CDR3aa: CASSSQGVRGDTQYF; CDR3nt: TGTGCCAGCAGCTCACAGGGAGTAAGGGGAGATACGCAGTATTTT
abundance: -; d_gene: -; v_gene: TRBV5-1; j_gene: TRBJ2-7; CDR3aa: CASSFGGSTHEQYF; CDR3nt: TGCGCCAGCAGCTTCGGTGGGAGTACCCACGAGCAGTACTTC
abundance: -; d_gene: TRBD2; v_gene: TRBV7-2; j_gene: TRBJ2-5; CDR3aa: CASSNGLAGGPMPQYF; CDR3nt: TGTGCCAGCAGTAACGGACTAGCGGGAGGCCCCATGCCCCAGTACTTC
abundance: -; d_gene: TRBD1; v_gene: TRBV7-2; j_gene: TRBJ1-2; CDR3aa: CASSKGTGGSYGYTF; CDR3nt: TGTGCCAGCAGCAAGGGGACAGGGGGCAGTTATGGCTACACCTTC
abundance: -; d_gene: TRBD1; v_gene: TRBV9; j_gene: TRBJ1-2; CDR3aa: CASSPSGDRGLAYGYTF; CDR3nt: TGTGCCAGCAGCCCGAGCGGGGACAGGGGGCTGGCCTATGGCTACACCTTC
abundance: -; d_gene: TRBD1; v_gene: TRBV5-1; j_gene: TRBJ2-7; CDR3aa: CASRTGNYEQYF; CDR3nt: TGCGCCAGCAGGACAGGGAACTACGAGCAGTACTTC
abundance: -; d_gene: TRBD2; v_gene: TRBV5-3; j_gene: TRBJ2-4; CDR3aa: CARSFCGRAAENIQYF; CDR3nt: TGTGCCAGAAGCTTTTGCGGGAGGGCCGCTGAAAACATTCAGTACTTC
abundance: -; d_gene: -; v_gene: TRBV2; j_gene: TRBJ1-3; CDR3aa: CASSIAISGNTIYF; CDR3nt: TGTGCCAGCAGTATAGCGATATCTGGAAACACCATATATTTT
abundance: -; d_gene: -; v_gene: TRBV6-4; j_gene: TRBJ1-4; CDR3aa: CASSPTSRSEKLFF; CDR3nt: TGTGCCAGCAGTCCGACAAGTCGAAGTGAAAAACTGTTTTTT
abundance: -; d_gene: TRBD1; v_gene: TRBV29-1; j_gene: TRBJ2-5; CDR3aa: CSVYSHRGSMETQYF; CDR3nt: TGCAGCGTTTATAGTCACAGGGGTTCGATGGAGACCCAGTACTTC
abundance: -; d_gene: -; v_gene: TRBV29-1; j_gene: TRBJ2-2; CDR3aa: CSVAIQVNTGELFF; CDR3nt: TGCAGCGTTGCGATACAGGTCAACACGGGGGAGCTGTTTTTT
abundance: -; d_gene: -; v_gene: TRBV10-3; j_gene: TRBJ1-4; CDR3aa: CAISDVRGEKLFF; CDR3nt: TGTGCCATCAGTGATGTCAGGGGAGAAAAACTGTTTTTT
abundance: -; d_gene: TRBD1; v_gene: TRBV10-3; j_gene: TRBJ1-1; CDR3aa: CAISEKQGGNTEAFF; CDR3nt: TGTGCCATCAGTGAAAAACAGGGGGGGAACACTGAAGCTTTCTTT
abundance: few; d_gene: TRBD1; v_gene: TRBV2; j_gene: TRBJ1-5; CDR3aa: CASSGTGGRQPQHF; CDR3nt: TGTGCCAGCAGTGGAACAGGGGGCCGACAGCCCCAGCATTTT
abundance: -; d_gene: -; v_gene: TRBV5-1; j_gene: TRBJ2-5; CDR3aa: CASSLVSAPGETQYF; CDR3nt: TGCGCCAGCAGCTTGGTTTCAGCCCCGGGGGAGACCCAGTACTTC
abundance: -; d_gene: TRBD2; v_gene: TRBV5-1; j_gene: TRBJ2-1; CDR3aa: CASRRGLAGDNEQFF; CDR3nt: TGCGCCAGCAGGCGCGGGCTAGCGGGAGACAATGAGCAGTTCTTC
abundance: once; d_gene: TRBD1; v_gene: TRBV5-4; j_gene: TRBJ1-1; CDR3aa: CASHSTGETEAFF; CDR3nt: TGTGCCAGCCACAGCACAGGGGAAACTGAAGCTTTCTTT
abundance: -; d_gene: TRBD1; v_gene: TRBV28; j_gene: TRBJ1-3; CDR3aa: CASSRTGGSRGDTIYF; CDR3nt: TGTGCCAGCAGCCGGACAGGAGGTTCTCGCGGGGACACCATATATTTT
abundance: -; d_gene: TRBD2; v_gene: TRBV4-2; j_gene: TRBJ2-7; CDR3aa: CASSSRLAGDPREYEQYF; CDR3nt: TGTGCCAGCAGCTCCCGACTAGCGGGAGACCCAAGAGAATACGAGCAGTACTTC
abundance: -; d_gene: -; v_gene: TRBV11-2; j_gene: TRBJ1-1; CDR3aa: CASSLTIGGATEAFF; CDR3nt: TGTGCCAGCAGCTTAACGATTGGAGGGGCCACTGAAGCTTTCTTT
abundance: once; d_gene: TRBD1; v_gene: TRBV7-9; j_gene: TRBJ2-1; CDR3aa: CASSSLQGLRLF; CDR3nt: TGTGCCAGCAGCTCTCTACAGGGGCTAAGGCTCTTC
abundance: -; d_gene: TRBD1; v_gene: TRBV30; j_gene: TRBJ2-3; CDR3aa: CAGGTGGTDTQYF; CDR3nt: TGTGCCGGAGGGACAGGGGGCACAGATACGCAGTATTTT
abundance: once; d_gene: -; v_gene: TRBV4-2; j_gene: TRBJ1-1; CDR3aa: CASSQDPTGNTEAFF; CDR3nt: TGTGCCAGCAGCCAAGACCCGACAGGGAACACTGAAGCTTTCTTT
abundance: -; d_gene: TRBD1; v_gene: TRBV7-2; j_gene: TRBJ1-4; CDR3aa: CASRSGRGEKLFF; CDR3nt: TGTGCCAGCAGATCTGGCAGGGGGGAAAAACTGTTTTTT
abundance: -; d_gene: TRBD2; v_gene: TRBV10-2; j_gene: TRBJ2-7; CDR3aa: CASSDSGSSYEQYF; CDR3nt: TGCGCCAGCAGCGATAGCGGGAGCTCCTACGAGCAGTACTTC
abundance: -; d_gene: TRBD2; v_gene: TRBV7-9; j_gene: TRBJ2-7; CDR3aa: CASSFLAGGPVGYEQYF; CDR3nt: TGTGCCAGCAGCTTTTTAGCGGGAGGGCCGGTGGGGTACGAGCAGTACTTC
abundance: -; d_gene: -; v_gene: TRBV6-1; j_gene: TRBJ2-2; CDR3aa: CASRPGLPTGELFF; CDR3nt: TGTGCCAGCAGGCCGGGACTGCCCACCGGGGAGCTGTTTTTT
abundance: -; d_gene: TRBD1; v_gene: TRBV9; j_gene: TRBJ1-3; CDR3aa: CASSRTGAALGGNTIYF; CDR3nt: TGTGCCAGCAGCCGGACAGGGGCCGCCCTGGGAGGAAACACCATATATTTT
abundance: -; d_gene: TRBD1; v_gene: TRBV6-1; j_gene: TRBJ2-7; CDR3aa: CATPGQGAYEQYF; CDR3nt: TGTGCCACTCCGGGACAGGGGGCCTACGAGCAGTACTTC
abundance: -; d_gene: -; v_gene: TRBV10-2; j_gene: TRBJ1-5; CDR3aa: CASSDQASNQPQHF; CDR3nt: TGCGCCAGCAGTGACCAGGCAAGCAATCAGCCCCAGCATTTT
abundance: -; d_gene: -; v_gene: TRBV19; j_gene: TRBJ1-1; CDR3aa: CASIDRLSGAFF; CDR3nt: TGTGCCAGTATCGACAGGCTCAGTGGAGCTTTCTTT
abundance: -; d_gene: -; v_gene: TRBV7-9; j_gene: TRBJ2-1; CDR3aa: CASSSTSPGDNEQFF; CDR3nt: TGTGCCAGCAGCTCCACATCCCCAGGGGACAATGAGCAGTTCTTC